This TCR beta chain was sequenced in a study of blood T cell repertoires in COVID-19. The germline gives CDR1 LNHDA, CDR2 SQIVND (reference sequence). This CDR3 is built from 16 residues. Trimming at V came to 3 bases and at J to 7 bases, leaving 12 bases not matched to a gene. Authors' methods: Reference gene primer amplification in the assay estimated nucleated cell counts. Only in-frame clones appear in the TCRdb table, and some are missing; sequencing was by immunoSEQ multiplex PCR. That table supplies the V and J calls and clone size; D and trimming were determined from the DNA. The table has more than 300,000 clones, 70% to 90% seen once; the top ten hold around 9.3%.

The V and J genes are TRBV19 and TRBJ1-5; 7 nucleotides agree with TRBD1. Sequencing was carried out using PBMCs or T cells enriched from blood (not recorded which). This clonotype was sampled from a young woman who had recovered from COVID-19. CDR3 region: CASSIATGTADQPQHF. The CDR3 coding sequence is TGTGCCAGTAGTATCGCTACCGGGACAGCGGACCAGCCCCAGCATTTT.